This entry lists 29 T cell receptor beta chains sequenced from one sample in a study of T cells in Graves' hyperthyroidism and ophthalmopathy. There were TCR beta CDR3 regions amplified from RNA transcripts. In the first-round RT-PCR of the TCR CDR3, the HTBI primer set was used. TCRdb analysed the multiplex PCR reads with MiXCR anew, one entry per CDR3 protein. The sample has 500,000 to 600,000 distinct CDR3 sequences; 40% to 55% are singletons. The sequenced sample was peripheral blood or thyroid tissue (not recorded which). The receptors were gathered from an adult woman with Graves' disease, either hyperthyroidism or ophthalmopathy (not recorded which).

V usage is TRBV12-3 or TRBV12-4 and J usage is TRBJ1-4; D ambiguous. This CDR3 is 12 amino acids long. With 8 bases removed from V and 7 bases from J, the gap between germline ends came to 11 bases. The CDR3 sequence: CASAKLLEKLFF. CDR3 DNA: TGTGCCAGCGCCAAGCTGCTTGAAAAACTGTTTTTT.

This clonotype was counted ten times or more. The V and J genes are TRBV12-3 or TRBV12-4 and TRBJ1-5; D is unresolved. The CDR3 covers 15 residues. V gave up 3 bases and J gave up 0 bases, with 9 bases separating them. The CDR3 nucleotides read TGTGCCAGCAGTTTGGGCAGTCATAGCAATCAGCCCCAGCATTTT. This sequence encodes CASSLGSHSNQPQHF.

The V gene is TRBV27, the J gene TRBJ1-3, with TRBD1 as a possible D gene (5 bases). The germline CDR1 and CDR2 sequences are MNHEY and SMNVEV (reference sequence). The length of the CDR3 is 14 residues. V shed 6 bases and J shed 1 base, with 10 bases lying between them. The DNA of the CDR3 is TGTGCCAGCAGGGACGGGACTTCTGGAAACACCATATATTTT. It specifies CASRDGTSGNTIYF.

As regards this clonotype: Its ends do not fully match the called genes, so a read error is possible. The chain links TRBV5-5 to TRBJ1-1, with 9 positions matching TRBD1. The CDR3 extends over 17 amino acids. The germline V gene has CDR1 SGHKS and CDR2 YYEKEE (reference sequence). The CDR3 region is CASSLTTGGYMNTEVFF. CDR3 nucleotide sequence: TGTGCCAGCAGCCTAACTACAGGGGGCTATATGAACACCGAAGTTTTCTTT.

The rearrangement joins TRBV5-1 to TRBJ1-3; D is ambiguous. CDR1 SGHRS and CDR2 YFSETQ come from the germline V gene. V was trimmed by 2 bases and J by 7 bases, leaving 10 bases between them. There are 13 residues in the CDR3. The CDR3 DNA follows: TGCGCCAGCAGCTTACCCTCCCAGAACACCATATATTTT. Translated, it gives CASSLPSQNTIYF.

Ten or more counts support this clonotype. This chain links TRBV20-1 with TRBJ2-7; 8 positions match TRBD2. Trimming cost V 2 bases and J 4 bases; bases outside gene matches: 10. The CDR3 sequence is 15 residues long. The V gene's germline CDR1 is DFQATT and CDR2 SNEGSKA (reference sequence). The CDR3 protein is CSARKAAGGGYEQYF. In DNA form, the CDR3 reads TGCAGTGCTAGAAAGGCGGCGGGAGGAGGGTACGAGCAGTACTTC.

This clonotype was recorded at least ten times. CDR3 in DNA: TGTGCCAGCAGCTTCAGTGACGGGAAATCCTACGAGCAGTACTTC. It translates to CASSFSDGKSYEQYF. This chain links TRBV7-6 with TRBJ2-7; D is possibly TRBD2 (5 bases). This CDR3 comprises 15 residues. The germline gives CDR1 SGHVS, CDR2 FNYEAQ. Trimming took 3 bases from V and 1 from J, leaving 13 bases between them.

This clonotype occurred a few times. The CDR3 region is CASSEAPRQTKLFF. The CDR3 nucleotides read TGTGCCAGCAGTGAAGCGCCCAGGCAGACGAAACTGTTTTTT. V usage is TRBV6-1 and J usage is TRBJ1-4; D is unclear. The V and J ends lost 0 bases and 11 bases respectively, with 13 bases between them. The CDR3 runs 14 residues. From germline, CDR1 is MNHNS and CDR2 SASEGT.

DNA for the CDR3: TGTGCCAGCAGTCACTCGGGGGACGTGACCCAGTACTTC. Its protein is CASSHSGDVTQYF. The chain links TRBV7-9 to TRBJ2-5; D possibly corresponds to TRBD2 (6 bases). V dropped 6 bases and J dropped 7 bases, with 15 bases sitting between them. The CDR3 is 13 amino acids. Germline CDR1 is SEHNR and CDR2 is FQNEAQ (reference sequence).

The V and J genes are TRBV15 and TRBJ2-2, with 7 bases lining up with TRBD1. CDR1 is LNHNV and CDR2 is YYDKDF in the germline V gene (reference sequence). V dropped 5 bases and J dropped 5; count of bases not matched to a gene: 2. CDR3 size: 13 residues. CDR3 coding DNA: TGTGCCACCAGCTTCAGGGGGACCGGGGAGCTGTTTTTT. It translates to CATSFRGTGELFF.

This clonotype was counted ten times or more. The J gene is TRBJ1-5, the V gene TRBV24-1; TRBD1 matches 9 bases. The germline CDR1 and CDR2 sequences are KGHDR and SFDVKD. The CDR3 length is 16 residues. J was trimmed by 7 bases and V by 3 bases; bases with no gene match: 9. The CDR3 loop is CATSDGPGQGAQPQHF. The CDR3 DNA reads TGTGCCACCAGTGATGGCCCGGGACAGGGTGCGCAGCCCCAGCATTTT.

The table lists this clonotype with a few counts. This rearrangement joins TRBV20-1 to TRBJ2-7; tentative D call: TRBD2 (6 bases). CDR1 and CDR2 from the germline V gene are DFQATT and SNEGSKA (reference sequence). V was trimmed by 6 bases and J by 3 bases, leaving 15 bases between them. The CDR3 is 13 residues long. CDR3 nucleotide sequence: TGCAGTGCCGTTAGCGGCCTCGGCTACGAGCAGTACTTC. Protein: CSAVSGLGYEQYF.

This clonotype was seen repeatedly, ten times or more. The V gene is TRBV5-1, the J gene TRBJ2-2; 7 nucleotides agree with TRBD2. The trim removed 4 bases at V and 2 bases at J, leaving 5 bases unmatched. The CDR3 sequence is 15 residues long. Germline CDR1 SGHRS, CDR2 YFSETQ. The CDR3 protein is CASSGSGINTGELFF. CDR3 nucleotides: TGCGCCAGCAGCGGGAGCGGGATTAACACCGGGGAGCTGTTTTTT. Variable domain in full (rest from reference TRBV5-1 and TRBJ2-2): KAGVTQTPRYLIKTRGQQVTLSCSPISGHRSVSWYQQTPGQGLQFLFEYFSETQRNKGNFPGRFSGRQFSNSRSEMNVSTLELGDSALYLCASSGSGINTGELFFGEGSRLTVL.

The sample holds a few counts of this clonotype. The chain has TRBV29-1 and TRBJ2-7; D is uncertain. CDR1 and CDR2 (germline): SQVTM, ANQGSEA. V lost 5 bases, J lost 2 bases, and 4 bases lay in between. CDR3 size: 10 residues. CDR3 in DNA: TGCAGCGTTCCCGCCTACGAGCAGTACTTC. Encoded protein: CSVPAYEQYF.

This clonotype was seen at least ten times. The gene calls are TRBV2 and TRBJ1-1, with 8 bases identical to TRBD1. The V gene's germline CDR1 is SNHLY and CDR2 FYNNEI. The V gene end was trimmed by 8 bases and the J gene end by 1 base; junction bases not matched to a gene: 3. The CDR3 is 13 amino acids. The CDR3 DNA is TGTGCCAGCGGTGGACAGGGGAACACTGAAGCTTTCTTT. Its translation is CASGGQGNTEAFF.

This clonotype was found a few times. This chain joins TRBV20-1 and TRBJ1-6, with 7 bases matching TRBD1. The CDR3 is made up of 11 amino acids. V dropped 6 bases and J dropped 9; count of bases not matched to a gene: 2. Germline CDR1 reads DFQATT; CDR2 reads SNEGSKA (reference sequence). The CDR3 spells CSAYRGSPLHF. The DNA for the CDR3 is TGCAGTGCGTACAGGGGTTCACCCCTCCACTTT.

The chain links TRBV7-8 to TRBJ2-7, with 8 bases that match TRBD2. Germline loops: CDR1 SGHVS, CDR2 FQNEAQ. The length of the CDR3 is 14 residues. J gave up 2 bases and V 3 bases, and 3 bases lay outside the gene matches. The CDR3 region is CASSLDGRAYEQYF. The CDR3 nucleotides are TGTGCCAGCAGCTTGGACGGGAGGGCCTACGAGCAGTACTTC.

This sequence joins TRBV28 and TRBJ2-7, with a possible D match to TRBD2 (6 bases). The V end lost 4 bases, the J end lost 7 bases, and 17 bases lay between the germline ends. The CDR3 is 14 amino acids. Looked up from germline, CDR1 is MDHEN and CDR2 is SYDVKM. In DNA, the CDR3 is TGTGCCAGCAGTTCAGCGGGCCTCCTGGGGGAGCAGTACTTC. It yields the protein CASSSAGLLGEQYF.

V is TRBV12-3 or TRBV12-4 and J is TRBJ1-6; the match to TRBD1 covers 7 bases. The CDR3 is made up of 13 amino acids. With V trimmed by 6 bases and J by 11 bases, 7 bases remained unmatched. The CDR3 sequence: CASSWGQSTPLHF. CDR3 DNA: TGTGCCAGCAGCTGGGGACAGTCAACACCCCTCCACTTT.

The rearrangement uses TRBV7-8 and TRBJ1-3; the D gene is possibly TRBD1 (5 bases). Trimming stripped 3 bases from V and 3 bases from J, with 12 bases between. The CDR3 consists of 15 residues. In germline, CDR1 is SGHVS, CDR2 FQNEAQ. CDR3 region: CASSFAGKDGNTIYF. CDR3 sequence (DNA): TGTGCCAGCAGCTTTGCAGGGAAGGATGGAAACACCATATATTTT. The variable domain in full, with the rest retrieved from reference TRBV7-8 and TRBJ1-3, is GAGVSQSPRYKVAKRGQDVALRCDPISGHVSLFWYQQALGQGPEFLTYFQNEAQLDKSGLPSDRFFAERPEGSVSTLKIQRTQQEDSAVYLCASSFAGKDGNTIYFGEGSWLTVV.

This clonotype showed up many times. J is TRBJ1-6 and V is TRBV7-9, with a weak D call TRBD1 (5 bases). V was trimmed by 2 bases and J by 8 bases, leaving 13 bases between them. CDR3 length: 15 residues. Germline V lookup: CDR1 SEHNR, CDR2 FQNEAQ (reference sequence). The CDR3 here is CASSLRGRVDSPLHF. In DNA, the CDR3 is TGTGCCAGCAGCTTAAGGGGACGGGTCGATTCACCCCTCCACTTT.

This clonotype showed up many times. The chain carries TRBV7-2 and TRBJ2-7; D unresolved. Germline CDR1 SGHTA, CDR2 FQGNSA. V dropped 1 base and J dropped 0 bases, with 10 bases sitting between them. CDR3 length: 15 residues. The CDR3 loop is CASSLDRKPSYEQYF. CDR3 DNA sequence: TGTGCCAGCAGCTTAGACAGAAAGCCCTCCTACGAGCAGTACTTC.

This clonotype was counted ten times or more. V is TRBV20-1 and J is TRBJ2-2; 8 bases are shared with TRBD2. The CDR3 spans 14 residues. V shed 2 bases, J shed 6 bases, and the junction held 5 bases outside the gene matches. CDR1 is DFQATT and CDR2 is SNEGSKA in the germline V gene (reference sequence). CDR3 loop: CSARPAGVPGELFF. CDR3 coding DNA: TGCAGTGCTAGACCAGCGGGAGTCCCCGGGGAGCTGTTTTTT.

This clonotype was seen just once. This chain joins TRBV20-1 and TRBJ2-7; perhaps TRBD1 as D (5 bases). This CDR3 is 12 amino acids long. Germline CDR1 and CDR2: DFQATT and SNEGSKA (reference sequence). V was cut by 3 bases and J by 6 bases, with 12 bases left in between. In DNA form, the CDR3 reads TGCAGTGCTAGTAAGGGGATCGGCGAGCAGTACTTC. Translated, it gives CSASKGIGEQYF.

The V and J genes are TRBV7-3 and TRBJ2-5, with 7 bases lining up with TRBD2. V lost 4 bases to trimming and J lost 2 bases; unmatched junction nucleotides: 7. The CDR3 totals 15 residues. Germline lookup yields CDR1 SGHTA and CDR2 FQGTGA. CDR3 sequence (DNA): TGTGCCAGCAGCTACCGAGCGGGACCTCAAGAGACCCAGTACTTC. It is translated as CASSYRAGPQETQYF.

CDR3 bases: TGCAGCCTTCAGGGGGTTCCCAGCACAGATACGCAGTATTTT. Translation gives CSLQGVPSTDTQYF. The chain has TRBV29-1 and TRBJ2-3; 7 bases fit TRBD1. CDR1 is SQVTM and CDR2 is ANQGSEA in the germline V gene. Losses at the gene ends were 8 bases for V and 0 bases for J; bases not matched to a gene: 8. The CDR3 consists of 14 residues.

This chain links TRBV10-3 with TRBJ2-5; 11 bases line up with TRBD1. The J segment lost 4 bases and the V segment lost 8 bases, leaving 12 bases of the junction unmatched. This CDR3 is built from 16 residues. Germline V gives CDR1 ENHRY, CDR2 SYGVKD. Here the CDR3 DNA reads TGTGCCATCGGTATGGACAGGGGGCTAGATGGAGAGACCCAGTACTTC. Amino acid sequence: CAIGMDRGLDGETQYF.

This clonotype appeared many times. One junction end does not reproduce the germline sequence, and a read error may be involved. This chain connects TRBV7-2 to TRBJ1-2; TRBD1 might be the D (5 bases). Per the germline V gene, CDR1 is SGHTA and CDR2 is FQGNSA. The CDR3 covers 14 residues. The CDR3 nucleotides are TGTGCCAGCAGCCCCCGCAGGGTGAACTTTGGCTACACCTTC. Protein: CASSPRRVNFGYTF.

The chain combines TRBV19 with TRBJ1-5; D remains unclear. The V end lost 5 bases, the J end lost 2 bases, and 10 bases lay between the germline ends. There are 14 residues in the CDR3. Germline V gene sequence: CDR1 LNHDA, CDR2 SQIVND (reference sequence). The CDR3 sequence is CASSPGIRNQPQHF. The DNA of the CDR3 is TGTGCCAGTAGTCCTGGGATCCGCAATCAGCCCCAGCATTTT.